The 5 T cell receptor beta chains below come from one sample, sequenced in a study of control samples from healthy donors and cancer patients. Measured with immunoSEQ multiplex PCR; TCRdb has only the in-frame clones, and not every one. The sample shows roughly 90,000 clones, approximately 91% of them seen only once. Sequencing used PBMCs. The receptors were sampled from a woman aged 45-59 years with colorectal cancer.

V usage is TRBV25-1 and J usage is TRBJ2-7; no reliable D call. Germline V gene data show CDR1 as MGHDK and CDR2 as SYGVNS. With 3 bases removed from V and 1 base from J, the gap between germline ends came to 1 base. The CDR3 loop spans 11 amino acids. The CDR3 DNA reads as TGTGCCAGCAGTGATTCCTACGAGCAGTACGTC. Protein sequence: CASSDSYEQYV.

This clone appeared a few times. The chain employs TRBV28 and TRBJ1-1; 7 nucleotides line up with TRBD1. From germline, CDR1 is MDHEN and CDR2 SYDVKM. The CDR3 length is 16 residues. J lost 0 bases, V lost 4 bases, and 8 bases had no gene match. In nucleotides, the CDR3 is TGTGCCAGCAGTTCCTCACCCGGGACAGTGAACACTGAAGCTTTCTTT. Translating gives CASSSSPGTVNTEAFF.

The genes are TRBV27 and TRBJ2-5; TRBD2 matches 9 bases. After removal of 5 bases from V and 0 bases from J, the junction contained 10 bases not matched to a gene. The germline V gene encodes CDR1 MNHEY and CDR2 SMNVEV (reference sequence). The CDR3 is made up of 17 amino acids. The CDR3 reads CASSRITAGGYQETQYF. CDR3 coding DNA: TGTGCCAGCAGTCGAATCACCGCGGGGGGGTACCAAGAGACCCAGTACTTC.

This rearrangement joins TRBV7-2 to TRBJ2-5; 7 bases align to TRBD1. Trimming removed 1 base from V and 5 bases from J; junction bases left unmatched: 4. Germline V gene lookup returns CDR1 SGHTA and CDR2 FQGNSA. CDR3 length equals 14 residues. The CDR3 DNA follows: TGTGCCAGCAGCTTAGACAGGGGCTGGGAGACCCAGTACTTC. Residues: CASSLDRGWETQYF. Filled out from reference TRBV7-2 and TRBJ2-5, the complete variable domain reads GAGVSQSPSNKVTEKGKDVELRCDPISGHTALYWYRQSLGQGLEFLIYFQGNSAPDKSGLPSDRFSAERTGGSVSTLTIQRTQQEDSAVYLCASSLDRGWETQYFGPGTRLLVL.

This sequence joins TRBV2 and TRBJ2-3; the D is unclear. Germline CDR1 reads SNHLY; CDR2 reads FYNNEI. The CDR3 totals 12 residues. Trimming pared 3 bases from V and 5 bases from J, leaving 6 bases between. The CDR3 protein is CASSDRQDTQYF. CDR3 DNA: TGTGCCAGCAGTGATCGCCAAGATACGCAGTATTTT. The full variable domain, in which reference TRBV2 and TRBJ2-3 provide the parts outside the CDR3, is EPEVTQTPSHQVTQMGQEVILRCVPISNHLYFYWYRQILGQKVEFLVSFYNNEISEKSEIFDDQFSVERPDGSNFTLKIRSTKLEDSAMYFCASSDRQDTQYFGPGTRLTVL.